This passage covers 30 T cell receptor beta chains from one sample sequenced in a study of T cells in Graves' hyperthyroidism and ophthalmopathy. The source material, RNA transcripts, was used to amplify TCR beta CDR3 regions. A set of HTBI primers served as the primers for a first-round RT-PCR of the TCR CDR3. TCRdb independently ran MiXCR on the multiplex PCR reads; one entry per CDR3 protein. Of 350,000 to 450,000 distinct CDR3 sequences listed, roughly 17% are singletons. The specimen was blood. These receptors all come from a woman aged 25-40 years with Graves' hyperthyroidism that later progressed to Graves' ophthalmopathy.

The V and J genes are TRBV19 and TRBJ2-2; 9 nucleotides line up with TRBD1. Germline CDR1 is LNHDA and CDR2 is SQIVND (reference sequence). The CDR3 has 13 amino acids. J was trimmed by 6 bases and V by 10 bases; bases with no gene match: 6. DNA of the CDR3: TGTGCCATCCGGGACAGGGTTTCCGGGGAGCTGTTTTTT. It yields the protein CAIRDRVSGELFF.

This clonotype was seen repeatedly, ten times or more. J is TRBJ2-1 and V is TRBV15; 9 bases are shared with TRBD2. The V segment lost 5 bases and the J segment 2 bases; nucleotides outside the gene matches: 4. The CDR3 has 15 residues. The germline V gene has CDR1 LNHNV and CDR2 YYDKDF (reference sequence). In nucleotides, the CDR3 is TGTGCCACCAGCGAGACTAGCGGCGCCTACAATGAGCAGTTCTTC. This codes for CATSETSGAYNEQFF. Variable domain in full (rest from reference TRBV15 and TRBJ2-1): DAMVIQNPRYQVTQFGKPVTLSCSQTLNHNVMYWYQQKSSQAPKLLFHYYDKDFNNEADTPDNFQSRRPNTSFCFLDIRSPGLGDTAMYLCATSETSGAYNEQFFGPGTRLTVL.

The sample holds many counts of this clonotype. The chain couples TRBV28 to TRBJ2-7; D could derive from TRBD1 or TRBD2 (5 bases each). Germline loops: CDR1 MDHEN, CDR2 SYDVKM. The CDR3 runs 17 residues. V lost 1 base to trimming and J lost 2 bases, with 18 bases between them. The CDR3 nucleotides read TGTGCCAGCAGTTTATCAGGAGGCCTATCGGGGCCCTACGAGCAGTACTTC. This codes for CASSLSGGLSGPYEQYF.

This clonotype was detected many times. The chain uses TRBV12-3 or TRBV12-4 and TRBJ1-6, with D possibly TRBD1 on 5 matching bases. The CDR3 runs to 12 residues. Deletions cut 5 bases from V and 7 bases from J, with 6 bases between. The CDR3 loop is CASSAGNSPLHF. In DNA, the CDR3 is TGTGCCAGCAGTGCAGGGAATTCACCCCTCCACTTT.

This clonotype was seen at least ten times. The rearrangement links TRBV3-1 to TRBJ2-7; D gene uncertain. CDR1 is LGHDT and CDR2 is YNNKEL in the germline V gene (reference sequence). V gave up 0 bases and J gave up 3 bases, with 12 bases separating them. The CDR3 spans 15 residues. CDR3 residues: CASSQDSGLGYEQYF. CDR3 DNA sequence: TGTGCCAGCAGCCAAGATTCCGGGTTGGGCTACGAGCAGTACTTC.

This clonotype was observed at least ten times. The genes are TRBV7-8 and TRBJ1-2, with TRBD1 matching 9 bases. Trimming cost V 5 bases and J 4 bases; bases outside gene matches: 11. This CDR3 comprises 16 residues. Germline V lookup: CDR1 SGHVS, CDR2 FQNEAQ. The CDR3 spells CASSPMEDRGGYGYTF. In DNA, the CDR3 is TGTGCCAGCAGCCCAATGGAGGACAGGGGAGGCTATGGCTACACCTTC.

Ten or more counts support this clonotype. J is TRBJ1-1 and V is TRBV3-1; D gene uncertain. Trimming shortened V by 4 bases and J by 3 bases, and 15 bases separated the two germline ends. Germline CDR1 reads LGHDT; CDR2 reads YNNKEL (reference sequence). This CDR3 region has 15 residues. CDR3: CASSPDLFRDTEAFF. As DNA, the CDR3 is TGTGCCAGCAGCCCCGATTTGTTTAGGGACACTGAAGCTTTCTTT.

The J gene is TRBJ2-2, the V gene TRBV6-5; D is unresolved. Trimming took 2 bases from V and 7 from J, leaving 14 bases between them. The CDR3 contains 15 residues. Germline V gives CDR1 MNHEY, CDR2 SVGAGI. This chain's CDR3 is CASSYRIDGDGELFF. CDR3 nucleotides: TGTGCCAGCAGTTACCGAATCGATGGGGACGGGGAGCTGTTTTTT.

In its sample, this clonotype was seen a few times. The chain uses TRBV28 and TRBJ1-2; D is perhaps TRBD1 (5 bases). The CDR3 length is 14 residues. Trimming took 5 bases from V and 3 from J, leaving 13 bases between them. Germline V lookup: CDR1 MDHEN, CDR2 SYDVKM. CDR3 region: CASSLGTTYYGYTF. DNA for the CDR3: TGTGCCAGCAGTCTGGGGACTACCTACTATGGCTACACCTTC.

The sample holds one count of this clonotype. The gene calls are TRBV20-1 and TRBJ1-2; 7 positions match TRBD1. J lost 4 bases, V lost 1 base, and 12 bases had no gene match. CDR1 is DFQATT and CDR2 is SNEGSKA in the germline V gene (reference sequence). CDR3 length: 16 residues. DNA of the CDR3: TGCAGTGCTAGAGTACTTGGGAGGACAGGCGGCTATGGCTACACCTTC. Protein sequence: CSARVLGRTGGYGYTF.

This clonotype was counted only a few times. CDR3 coding DNA: TGTGCCAGCAGCCCAAGACTAGCGAGCTCCTACAATGAGCAGTTCTTC. It translates to CASSPRLASSYNEQFF. The chain recombines TRBV14 with TRBJ2-1; 8 nucleotides agree with TRBD2. CDR1 is SGHDN, CDR2 FVKESK, per germline. The CDR3 extends over 16 amino acids. The V gene end was trimmed by 4 bases and the J gene end by 0 bases; junction bases not matched to a gene: 5.

This clonotype was counted many times. This rearrangement joins TRBV7-8 to TRBJ1-5, with unresolved D. Germline CDR1 SGHVS, CDR2 FQNEAQ. The CDR3 extends over 16 amino acids. The V gene lost 4 bases and the J gene lost 3 bases, with 16 bases spanning the gap. DNA of the CDR3: TGTGCCAGCAGCTATGGTCGAAGGCAGCTCAATCAGCCCCAGCATTTT. It encodes CASSYGRRQLNQPQHF.

There are many counts of this clonotype. The J gene is TRBJ2-1, the V gene TRBV28, with 9 bases matching TRBD2. The CDR3 runs to 17 residues. Trimming removed 7 bases from V and 4 bases from J; junction bases left unmatched: 14. Germline V lookup: CDR1 MDHEN, CDR2 SYDVKM. CDR3 DNA sequence: TGTGCCAGCACCCTACCCCGCGGGAGGGGGGCATACAATGAGCAGTTCTTC. Amino acids: CASTLPRGRGAYNEQFF.

About this clonotype: One junction end does not reproduce the germline sequence, and a read error may be involved. The CDR3 here is CASSPRDSPLHF. The CDR3, as DNA: TGTGCCAGCAGCCCGAGGGATTCACCCCTCCACTTC. The chain carries TRBV27 and TRBJ1-6; D is uncertain. Germline-derived CDR1 and CDR2 are MNHEY and SMNVEV (reference sequence). This CDR3 region has 12 residues.

This clonotype was seen at least ten times. The chain recombines TRBV6-2 or TRBV6-3 with TRBJ1-5; a possible D gene is TRBD1 (5 bases). The V end lost 6 bases, the J end lost 2 bases, and 11 bases lay between the germline ends. The CDR3 loop spans 14 amino acids. CDR1 and CDR2 from the germline V gene are MNHEY and SVGEGT. CDR3 nucleotide sequence: TGTGCCAGCAGAGGGGTCCACGGCAATCAGCCCCAGCATTTT. It specifies CASRGVHGNQPQHF.

This clonotype was observed a few times. The gene calls are TRBV12-3 or TRBV12-4 and TRBJ2-5, with 8 nucleotides matching TRBD1. The CDR3 spans 14 residues. The junction had 5 bases not matched to a gene; V was cut back by 6 bases and J by 2 bases. The CDR3 DNA is TGTGCCAGCAGGGCGACAGGGGAGCAAGAGACCCAGTACTTC. Protein sequence: CASRATGEQETQYF.

This clonotype has a count of ten or more. The gene calls are TRBV3-1 and TRBJ1-5, with TRBD1 matching 10 bases. V shed 4 bases and J 0 bases; nucleotides not matched to a gene: 9. Germline CDR1 is LGHDT and CDR2 is YNNKEL (reference sequence). The CDR3 totals 18 residues. CDR3 DNA sequence: TGTGCCAGCAGCCCAGGACAGGGGGTCTCTTATAGCAATCAGCCCCAGCATTTT. Protein product: CASSPGQGVSYSNQPQHF.

V and J are TRBV18 and TRBJ1-1, with a tentative D call TRBD1 (5 bases). Germline values: CDR1 KGHSH, CDR2 LQKENI. The CDR3 runs to 12 residues. The V gene lost 3 bases and the J gene lost 9 bases, with 11 bases spanning the gap. The CDR3 region is CASSPGDRQAFF. In nucleotides, the CDR3 is TGTGCCAGCTCACCCGGGGACCGTCAAGCTTTCTTT.

This clonotype was observed a few times. V is TRBV2 and J is TRBJ2-3; D perhaps matches TRBD1 (6 bases). V dropped 6 bases and J dropped 8 bases, with 18 bases sitting between them. The germline V gene has CDR1 SNHLY and CDR2 FYNNEI. CDR3 size: 14 residues. Here the CDR3 DNA reads TGTGCCAGCAGCGAGAGCAGGGGCGATGGTACGCAGTATTTT. It yields the protein CASSESRGDGTQYF.

This clonotype was seen at least ten times. The V and J genes are TRBV6-1 and TRBJ1-6; TRBD1 might be the D (5 bases). V gave up 7 bases and J gave up 1 base, with 23 bases separating them. Germline V gene sequence: CDR1 MNHNS, CDR2 SASEGT. CDR3 length: 19 residues. CDR3 nucleotide sequence: TGTGCCAGCATCGAACAGGCCTACTCCCTTGCTTCCTATAATTCACCCCTCCACTTT. Translation: CASIEQAYSLASYNSPLHF.

This clonotype has at least ten counts. J is TRBJ2-2 and V is TRBV6-1, with D possibly being TRBD2 (6 bases). The CDR3 totals 14 residues. Trimming pared 4 bases from V and 0 bases from J, leaving 6 bases between. From germline, CDR1 is MNHNS and CDR2 SASEGT. The CDR3 DNA is TGTGCCAGCAGTGGGACTACGAACACCGGGGAGCTGTTTTTT. This codes for CASSGTTNTGELFF.

The chain uses TRBV10-3 and TRBJ2-1; 7 bases agree with TRBD2. The CDR3 length is 16 residues. The germline V gene has CDR1 ENHRY and CDR2 SYGVKD. J was trimmed by 2 bases and V by 6 bases; bases with no gene match: 10. CDR3 amino acids: CAISPEKGTTYNEQFF. In DNA, the CDR3 is TGTGCCATCAGCCCTGAGAAAGGGACTACCTACAATGAGCAGTTCTTC.

This clonotype appeared many times. V gene TRBV20-1 combines with J gene TRBJ2-3; D is tentatively TRBD1 or TRBD2 (6 bases each). Germline loops: CDR1 DFQATT, CDR2 SNEGSKA (reference sequence). V shed 0 bases and J shed 2 bases, with 12 bases lying between them. The CDR3 covers 15 residues. CDR3 DNA: TGCAGTGCTAGAGACTGGGGGGCCATCACAGATACGCAGTATTTT. Translated, it gives CSARDWGAITDTQYF.

The gene calls are TRBV6-1 and TRBJ2-3; D possibly corresponds to TRBD1 (6 bases). The CDR3 length is 16 residues. V was shortened by 3 bases and J by 0 bases, with 13 bases between the two germline ends. Germline loops: CDR1 MNHNS, CDR2 SASEGT. CDR3 loop: CASSDIQGTSTDTQYF. The CDR3 DNA follows: TGTGCCAGCAGTGACATACAGGGAACTAGCACAGATACGCAGTATTTT.

This clonotype appeared many times. The genes are TRBV11-2 and TRBJ2-7; no reliable D call. CDR1 SGHAT and CDR2 FQNNGV come from the germline V gene. This CDR3 is 15 amino acids long. Trimming took off 5 bases at V and 7 bases at J, with 21 bases between the two ends. CDR3 in DNA: TGTGCCAGCAGCGCTCGCCTCTGGACGGAAAGGGAGCAGTACTTC. Translating gives CASSARLWTEREQYF.

Ten or more counts support this clonotype. The gene calls are TRBV27 and TRBJ2-1, with TRBD1 identical over 7 bases. The junction had 5 bases not matched to a gene; V was cut back by 5 bases and J by 1 base. The CDR3 contains 15 residues. From germline, CDR1 is MNHEY and CDR2 SMNVEV (reference sequence). This CDR3 reads CASSQGVRSYNEQFF. CDR3 DNA sequence: TGTGCCAGCAGTCAGGGGGTAAGGTCCTACAATGAGCAGTTCTTC.

V gene TRBV7-2 combines with J gene TRBJ1-2, with 12 bases matching TRBD1. This CDR3 contains 17 residues. The V segment lost 5 bases and the J segment 7 bases; nucleotides outside the gene matches: 14. CDR1 SGHTA and CDR2 FQGNSA come from the germline V gene. The CDR3 reads CASSPEPGGQGAGGYTF. In DNA, the CDR3 is TGTGCCAGCAGCCCAGAGCCGGGGGGACAGGGGGCCGGTGGCTACACCTTC.

This clonotype was counted ten times or more. This chain connects TRBV28 to TRBJ1-2, with a possible D match to TRBD1 (6 bases). The V gene lost 1 base and the J gene lost 5 bases, with 20 bases spanning the gap. Per the germline V gene, CDR1 is MDHEN and CDR2 is SYDVKM. The length of the CDR3 is 17 residues. The CDR3 reads CASSLLGGLLVKYGYTF. CDR3 in DNA: TGTGCCAGCAGTTTATTGGGGGGGCTCTTAGTTAAGTATGGCTACACCTTC.

This clonotype came up many times. The V call is TRBV2, the J call TRBJ2-7, with D hard to call. This CDR3 comprises 14 residues. V lost 0 bases, J lost 1 base, and 7 bases lay in between. Germline V lookup: CDR1 SNHLY, CDR2 FYNNEI. The CDR3 protein is CASSEAWPSYEQYF. CDR3 sequence (DNA): TGTGCCAGCAGTGAAGCATGGCCGTCCTACGAGCAGTACTTC.

This clonotype has just a few counts. V is TRBV6-4 and J is TRBJ1-1; 7 nucleotides line up with TRBD1. V lost 2 bases to trimming and J lost 6 bases; unmatched junction nucleotides: 6. The germline V gene encodes CDR1 MRHNA and CDR2 SNTAGT. The CDR3 length is 14 residues. The CDR3 bases are TGTGCCAGCAGTGACCAGACAGGGTTTCCTGAAGCTTTCTTT. Residues: CASSDQTGFPEAFF.